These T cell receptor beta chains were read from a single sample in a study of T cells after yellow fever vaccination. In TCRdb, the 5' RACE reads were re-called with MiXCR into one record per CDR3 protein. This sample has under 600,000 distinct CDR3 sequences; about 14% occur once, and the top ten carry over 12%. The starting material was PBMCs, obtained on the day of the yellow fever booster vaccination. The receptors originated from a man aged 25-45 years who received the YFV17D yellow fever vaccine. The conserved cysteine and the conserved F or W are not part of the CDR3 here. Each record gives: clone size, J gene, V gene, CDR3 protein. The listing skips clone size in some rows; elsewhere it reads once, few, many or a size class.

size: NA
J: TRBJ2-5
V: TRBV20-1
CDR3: SALSLQSQETQY

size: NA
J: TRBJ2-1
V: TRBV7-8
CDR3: ASSSPWNNEQF

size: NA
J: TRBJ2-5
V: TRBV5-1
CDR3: ASSGLAGVEETQY

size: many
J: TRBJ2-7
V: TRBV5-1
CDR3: ASSWGQGGSYEQY

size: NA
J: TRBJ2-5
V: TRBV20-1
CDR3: SARMVASRGETQY

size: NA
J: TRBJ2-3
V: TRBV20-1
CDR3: SASPRTGLGYTQY

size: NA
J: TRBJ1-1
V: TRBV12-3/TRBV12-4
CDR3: ASSLGPRAF

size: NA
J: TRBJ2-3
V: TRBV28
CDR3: ASRNFQGATDTQY

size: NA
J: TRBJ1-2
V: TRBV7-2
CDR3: ASSFSQGGYT

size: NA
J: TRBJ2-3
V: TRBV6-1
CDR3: AIGRPNVPDTQY

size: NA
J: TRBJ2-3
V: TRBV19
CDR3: ASSPQLAIRTDTQY

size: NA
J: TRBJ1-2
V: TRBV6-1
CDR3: ASSHGTGANYGYT

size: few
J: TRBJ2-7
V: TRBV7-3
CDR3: ASSYGQGAPYEQY

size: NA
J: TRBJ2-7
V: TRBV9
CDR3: ASSPAREPKVYEQY

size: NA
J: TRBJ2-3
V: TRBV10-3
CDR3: AISEGGAHTDTQY

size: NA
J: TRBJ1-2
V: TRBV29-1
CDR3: SVASSTGDGYT

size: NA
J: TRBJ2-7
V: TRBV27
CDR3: ASSFGGLLTYEQY

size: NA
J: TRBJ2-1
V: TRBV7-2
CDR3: ASSKITGDNEQF

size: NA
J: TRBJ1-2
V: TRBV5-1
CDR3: ASSLDSQRPNGYT

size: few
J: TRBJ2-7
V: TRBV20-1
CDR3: SAGGQLSYEQY

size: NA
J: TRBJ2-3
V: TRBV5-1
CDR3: ASSRDSGKFSDTQY

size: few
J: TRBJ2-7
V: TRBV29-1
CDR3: NGGGSGSSYEQY

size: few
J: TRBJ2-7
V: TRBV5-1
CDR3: ASRQQQGARYEQY

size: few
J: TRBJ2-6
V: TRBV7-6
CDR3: ASSRGGGQGFSGANVLT

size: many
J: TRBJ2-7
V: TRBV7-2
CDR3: ASSLGPNYEQY

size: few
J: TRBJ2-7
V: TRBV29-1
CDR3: SVDGSNHEQY

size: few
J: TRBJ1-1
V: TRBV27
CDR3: ASSTDRGGHTEAF

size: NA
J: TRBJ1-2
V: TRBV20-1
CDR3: SARDHRGYT

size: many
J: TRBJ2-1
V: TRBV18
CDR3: ASSPGLAGGNEQF

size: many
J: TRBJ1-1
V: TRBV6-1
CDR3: ASSGGQVPNTEAF

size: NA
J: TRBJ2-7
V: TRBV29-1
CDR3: SVATGFRDEQY

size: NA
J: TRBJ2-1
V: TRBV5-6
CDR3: ASSFTSGESREQF

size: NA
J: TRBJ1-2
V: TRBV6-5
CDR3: ASSYGGANYGYT

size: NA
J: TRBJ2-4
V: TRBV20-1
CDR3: SARTGTGAKNIQY

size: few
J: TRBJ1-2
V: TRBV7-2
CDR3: ASGDLGGYT

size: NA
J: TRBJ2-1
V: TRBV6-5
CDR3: ASSSSGETDNEQF

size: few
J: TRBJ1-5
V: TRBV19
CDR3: ASSIAGQLSNQPQH

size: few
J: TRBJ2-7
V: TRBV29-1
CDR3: SVDGTSTHEQY

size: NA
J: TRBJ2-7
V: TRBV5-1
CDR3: ASSLDGRSDGGNYEQY

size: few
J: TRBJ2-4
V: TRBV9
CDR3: ASSVVGGAQNIQY

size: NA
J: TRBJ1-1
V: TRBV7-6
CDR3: ASSLDLRGTEAF

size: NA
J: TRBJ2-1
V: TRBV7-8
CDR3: ASSSLAASSYNEQF

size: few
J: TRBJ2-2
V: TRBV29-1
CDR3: SAGIGRTTGELF

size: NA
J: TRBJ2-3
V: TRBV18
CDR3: ASSPAASGADTQY

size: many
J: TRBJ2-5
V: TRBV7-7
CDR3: ASSKGQQETQY

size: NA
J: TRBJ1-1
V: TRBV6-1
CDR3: ASRPQPADEAF

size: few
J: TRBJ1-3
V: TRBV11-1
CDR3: ASRKGTAQRNSGNTIY

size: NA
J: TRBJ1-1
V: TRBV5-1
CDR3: ASSLSLPWEAF

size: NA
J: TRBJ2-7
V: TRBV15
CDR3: ATSRSRDAYEQY

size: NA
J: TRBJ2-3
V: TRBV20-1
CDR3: SAMGSGSTDTQY

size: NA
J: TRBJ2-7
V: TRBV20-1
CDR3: CARDISGIIYEQY

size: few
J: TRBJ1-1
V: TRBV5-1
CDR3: ASSLVWTANTEAF

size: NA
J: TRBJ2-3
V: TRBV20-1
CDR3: SAPPLTDTQY

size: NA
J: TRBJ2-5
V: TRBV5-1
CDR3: ASSLAISETQY

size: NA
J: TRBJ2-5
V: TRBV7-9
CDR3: ASSLDGGVVRETQY

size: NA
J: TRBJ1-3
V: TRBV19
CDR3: ASSIDRDLENTIY

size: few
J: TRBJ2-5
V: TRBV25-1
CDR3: ASSYGAGPETQY

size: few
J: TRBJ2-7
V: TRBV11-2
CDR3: ASSLVTSGRGSSYEQY